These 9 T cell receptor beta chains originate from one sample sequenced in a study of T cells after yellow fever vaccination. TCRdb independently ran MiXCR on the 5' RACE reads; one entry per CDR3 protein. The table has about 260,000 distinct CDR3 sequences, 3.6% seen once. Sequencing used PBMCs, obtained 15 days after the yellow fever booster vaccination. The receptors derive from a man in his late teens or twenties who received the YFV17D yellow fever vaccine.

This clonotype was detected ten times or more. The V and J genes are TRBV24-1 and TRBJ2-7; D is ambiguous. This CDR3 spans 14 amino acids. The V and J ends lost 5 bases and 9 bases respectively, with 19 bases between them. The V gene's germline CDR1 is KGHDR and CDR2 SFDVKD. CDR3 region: CATSGPLHARWQYF. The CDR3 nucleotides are TGTGCCACCAGTGGACCACTCCATGCTCGATGGCAGTACTTC.

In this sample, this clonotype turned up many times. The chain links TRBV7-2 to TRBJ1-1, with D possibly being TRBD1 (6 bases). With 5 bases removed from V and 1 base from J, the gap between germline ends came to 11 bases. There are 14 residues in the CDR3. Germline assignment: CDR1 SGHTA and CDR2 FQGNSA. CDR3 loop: CASSKGQWNTEAFF. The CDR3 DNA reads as TGTGCCAGCAGCAAGGGACAATGGAACACTGAAGCTTTCTTT. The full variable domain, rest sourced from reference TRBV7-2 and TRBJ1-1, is GAGVSQSPSNKVTEKGKDVELRCDPISGHTALYWYRQSLGQGLEFLIYFQGNSAPDKSGLPSDRFSAERTGGSVSTLTIQRTQQEDSAVYLCASSKGQWNTEAFFGQGTRLTVV.

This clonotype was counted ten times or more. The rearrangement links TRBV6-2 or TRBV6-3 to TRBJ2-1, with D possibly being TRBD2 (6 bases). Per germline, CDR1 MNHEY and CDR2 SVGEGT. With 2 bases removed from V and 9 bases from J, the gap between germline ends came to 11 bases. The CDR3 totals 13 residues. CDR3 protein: CASSYVGGSEQFF. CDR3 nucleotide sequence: TGTGCCAGCAGTTACGTGGGGGGTAGTGAGCAGTTCTTC.

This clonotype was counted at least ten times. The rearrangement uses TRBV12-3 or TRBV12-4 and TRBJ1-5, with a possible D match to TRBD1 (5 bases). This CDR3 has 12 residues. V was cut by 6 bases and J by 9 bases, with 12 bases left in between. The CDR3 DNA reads TGTGCCAGCAGACTAACAGGTGGGCCCCAGCATTTT. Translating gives CASRLTGGPQHF.

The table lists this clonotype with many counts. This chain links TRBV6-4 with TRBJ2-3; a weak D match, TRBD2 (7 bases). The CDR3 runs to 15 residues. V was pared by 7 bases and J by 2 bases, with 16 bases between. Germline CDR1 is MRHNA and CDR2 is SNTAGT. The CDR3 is CASKPGGQDTDTQYF. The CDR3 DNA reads TGTGCCAGCAAGCCGGGGGGCCAGGACACAGATACGCAGTATTTT.

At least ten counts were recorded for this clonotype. The CDR3 region is CATSRGESYEQYF. CDR3 bases: TGTGCCACCAGCAGAGGGGAATCCTACGAGCAGTACTTC. This chain links TRBV15 with TRBJ2-7, with D unresolved. The germline CDR1 and CDR2 sequences are LNHNV and YYDKDF (reference sequence). The CDR3 extends over 13 amino acids. Trimming took off 1 base at V and 1 base at J, with 5 bases between the two ends.

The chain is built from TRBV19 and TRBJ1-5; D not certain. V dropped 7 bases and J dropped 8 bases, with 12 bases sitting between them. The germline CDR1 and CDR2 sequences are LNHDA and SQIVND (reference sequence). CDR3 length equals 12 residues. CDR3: CASMGRYEPQHF. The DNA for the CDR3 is TGTGCCAGTATGGGTAGGTATGAGCCCCAGCATTTT.

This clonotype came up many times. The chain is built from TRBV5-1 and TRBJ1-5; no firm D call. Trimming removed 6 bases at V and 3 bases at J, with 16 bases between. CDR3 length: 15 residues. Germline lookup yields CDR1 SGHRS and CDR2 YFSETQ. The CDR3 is CASTSVPGSNQPQHF. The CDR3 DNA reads TGCGCCAGCACCTCTGTACCGGGGTCCAATCAGCCCCAGCATTTT.

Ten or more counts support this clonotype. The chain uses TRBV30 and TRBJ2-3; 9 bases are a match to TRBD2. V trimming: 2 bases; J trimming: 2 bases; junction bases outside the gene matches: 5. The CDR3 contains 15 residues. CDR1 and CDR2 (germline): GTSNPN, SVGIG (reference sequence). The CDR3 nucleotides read TGTGCCTGGAGTAAGGGGACTAGCCTCACAGATACGCAGTATTTT. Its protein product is CAWSKGTSLTDTQYF.